This T cell receptor (beta chain) was identified during a study of cytomegalovirus exposure and HLA in healthy donors (dated by TCRdb to 2016 to 2017). With regard to the full study: According to a later analysis, the roughly 130 validation repertoires were produced on the same platform as the 680 or so repertoires of the first cohort. The aim of the study was to test whether cataloging public T cell receptors could identify signatures of past pathogen exposure. In addition to the first cohort of 500 to 850 subjects, a separate validation cohort of 120 different subjects was used. The study combined high-throughput TCR immunosequencing, statistical association of individual TCRs with disease status, and machine learning to predict cytomegalovirus infection status.

The investigation overall reported the following: A later analysis had no HLA typing for the validation cohort, so co-occurrence there was scored across all 130 or so repertoires. Most TCR sequences were seen in very few donors, while some public TCRs were found in many individuals. The study gave a list of roughly 150 TCR beta chains associated with cytomegalovirus. The classifier was reported to diagnose cytomegalovirus status with high specificity and sensitivity in both the original cohort and the validation cohort. Subsequent analysis determined that TCRs grouped into clusters in the first cohort also showed a tendency toward co-occurrence across the 130 or so validation repertoires, and 85% to 95% of cluster scores exceeded 0. A few of the identified cytomegalovirus-associated TCR beta chains were confirmed in vitro to be specific for cytomegalovirus antigens. The authors suggested that the approach could potentially be extended to other disease states and immunological phenotypes.

On this clone itself: This receptor's antigen is unknown. Within one base of it there is no much larger clone, and no base qualities were kept.

Separate from the roughly 650-subject first cohort, the validation cohort of about 130 subjects was the group to which the donors belonged. Library preparation was by the immunoSEQ multiplex PCR assay. The paper's processing steps were these. A statistical classification framework was developed to diagnose cytomegalovirus status using the catalog of TCR beta chain sequences. TCRdb retrieved this table from immuneACCESS and kept in-frame rearrangements only. Not all clones are present; in checked studies, unresolved V genes account for under half, and no reason is known for the remainder. D and trimming were read from the DNA, whereas the V and J calls and clone size are those reported in that table. A total of tens of thousands of clones appear in this sample, roughly 96% of them only once. The top ten clonotypes cover around 0.83% of the sample. The source material was PBMCs. The sequence was collected from a man aged 18-30 years in good health and CMV-seronegative.

The DNA is TGTGCCAGCAGTTTATCACAGAACTATGGCTACACCTTC. Translated, this is CASSLSQNYGYTF. The sequence is built from TRBV28 and TRBJ1-2, with no confident D gene call. For CDR1 and CDR2, the germline V gene lists MDHEN and SYDVKM. Measured from the cysteine to the phenylalanine, the CDR3 is 13 residues long. Only the CDR3 part of the read is kept: 39 bases, read in frame from the first base. Between the V and J ends, shortened by 1 base and 2 bases respectively, the junction contains 5 bases.